This T cell receptor beta chain was captured by sequencing in a study of shared clonotypes between healthy human individuals. Germline values: CDR1 SQVTM, CDR2 ANQGSEA. Trimming took 2 bases from V and 6 from J, leaving 7 bases between them. The CDR3 spans 12 residues. Clones were read by immunoSEQ multiplex PCR, and TCRdb kept only the in-frame ones, dropping some. The sample contains some 690,000 clones, about nine tenths of which appear only once. J is TRBJ2-2 and V is TRBV29-1; D call uncertain. This TCR derives from a man younger than 30 in good health. Some clones in this sample may be carry-over from other donors' samples. The sample was memory CD8+ T cells from PBMCs. The subset is: CD45RO+ cells pooled with CCR7-negative TemRA cells. CDR3 in DNA: TGCAGCGTTGAACGGCGTTCCGGGGAGCTGTTTTTT. Translated, it gives CSVERRSGELFF.